Shown below are 20 T cell receptor beta chains from a single sample sequenced in a study of OX40 agonist ivuxolimab in advanced cancers. Using immunoSEQ multiplex PCR, the repertoire was profiled, and TCRdb retains in-frame clones only, with some absent. The table lists under 100,000 clones, about 88% of them singletons, with roughly 0.7% in the top ten. The sequences come from CD4+ or CD8+ T cells sorted from blood, collected in a trial of the OX40 agonist ivuxolimab. These receptors all stem from an adult with an advanced solid tumor such as melanoma, head and neck, liver or kidney cancer.

The chain combines TRBV25-1 with TRBJ2-2; D possibly corresponds to TRBD2 (6 bases). Trimming took off 8 bases at V and 0 bases at J, with 13 bases between the two ends. The CDR3 is made up of 15 amino acids. Germline V lookup: CDR1 MGHDK, CDR2 SYGVNS. CDR3 protein: CASGRTNANTGELFF. Written as DNA, the CDR3 is TGTGCCAGCGGGAGGACAAACGCGAACACCGGGGAGCTGTTTTTT.

This clone was found once. The V gene is TRBV12-5, the J gene TRBJ2-1, with TRBD2 matching 9 bases. Unmatched junction bases numbered 17, after V lost 10 bases and J lost 7 bases. This CDR3 is 16 amino acids long. The germline CDR1 and CDR2 sequences are LGHNT and FRNRAP. This CDR3 is CATSPGASGTGNEQFF. CDR3 bases: TGTGCTACCTCTCCGGGGGCTAGCGGGACCGGGAATGAGCAGTTCTTC.

This chain joins TRBV7-2 and TRBJ1-3; D gene unclear. Germline lookup yields CDR1 SGHTA and CDR2 FQGNSA. Trimming removed 1 base at V and 0 bases at J, with 7 bases between. The CDR3 spans 15 residues. The CDR3 loop is CASSLDPSSGNTIYF. The CDR3 coding sequence is TGTGCCAGCAGCTTAGACCCAAGCTCTGGAAACACCATATATTTT.

V usage is TRBV5-8 and J usage is TRBJ1-5; unclear D gene. Germline V gene data show CDR1 as SGHTS and CDR2 as YDEGEE. The CDR3 sequence is 12 residues long. Trimming stripped 1 base from V and 6 bases from J, with 5 bases between. CDR3 sequence: CASSLRSQPQHF. The DNA of the CDR3 is TGTGCCAGCAGCTTGAGGAGTCAGCCCCAGCATTTT.

The rearrangement uses TRBV4-2 and TRBJ1-2; maybe TRBD1 (5 bases). CDR3 length: 16 residues. Per germline, CDR1 LGHNA and CDR2 YNFKEQ. V was shortened by 4 bases and J by 2 bases, with 17 bases between the two germline ends. CDR3 nucleotides: TGTGCCAGCAGCCTCGCCCCGGAGGGGCCCAACTATGGCTACACCTTC. Protein: CASSLAPEGPNYGYTF.

This clone was counted once. The chain combines TRBV11-2 with TRBJ2-5, with D possibly being TRBD2 (5 bases). Germline V gene sequence: CDR1 SGHAT, CDR2 FQNNGV. CDR3 length: 15 amino acids. V lost 1 base and J lost 7, with 16 bases in between. The chain's CDR3 is CASSLGTSPEATQYF. The CDR3 nucleotides are TGTGCCAGCAGCTTAGGTACTAGTCCGGAGGCGACCCAGTACTTC.

The genes are TRBV2 and TRBJ2-3; TRBD1 aligns across 8 bases. This CDR3 region has 18 residues. Trimming removed 4 bases from V and 0 bases from J; junction bases left unmatched: 12. Germline V lookup: CDR1 SNHLY, CDR2 FYNNEI. The CDR3 DNA follows: TGTGCCAGCAGTGGGTCAGGGGGCGATTTTTTTAGCACAGATACGCAGTATTTT. Encoded protein: CASSGSGGDFFSTDTQYF.

This chain connects TRBV19 to TRBJ2-1; TRBD2 agrees at 8 bases. The CDR3 spans 16 residues. Germline V lookup: CDR1 LNHDA, CDR2 SQIVND (reference sequence). V was pared by 5 bases and J by 10 bases, with 16 bases of the junction left unmatched. This CDR3 reads CASSLAPYGRAREQFF. In nucleotides, the CDR3 is TGTGCCAGTAGTCTAGCCCCCTACGGGAGGGCCAGGGAGCAGTTCTTC.

This chain uses TRBV7-2 with TRBJ2-3, with 9 positions matching TRBD2. Germline V gene sequence: CDR1 SGHTA, CDR2 FQGNSA. The J segment lost 5 bases and the V segment lost 3 bases, leaving 6 bases of the junction unmatched. The CDR3 runs to 15 residues. The CDR3 sequence: CASSFEAGGEDTQYF. CDR3 in DNA: TGTGCCAGCAGCTTTGAAGCGGGAGGAGAAGATACGCAGTATTTT.

The chain couples TRBV2 to TRBJ1-5, with 9 nucleotides matching TRBD1. This CDR3 has 15 residues. Germline assignment: CDR1 SNHLY and CDR2 FYNNEI. V lost 8 bases to trimming and J lost 7 bases; unmatched junction nucleotides: 12. The CDR3 region is CASGGGRTGAQPQHF. The CDR3 region has the DNA TGTGCCAGCGGAGGTGGCAGGACAGGGGCACAGCCCCAGCATTTT.

This rearrangement joins TRBV21-1 to TRBJ2-7; the table's D call of TRBD2 was not tested on the DNA. TRBV21-1 constitutes a pseudogene. The CDR3 spans 15 residues. DNA for the CDR3: TGTGCCAGCAGCACGCGGGAGAGCGCCTCAGGCGAGCAGTACTTC. Translated, it gives CASSTRESASGEQYF.

The chain uses TRBV7-2 and TRBJ2-2, with D tentatively TRBD2 (6 bases). This CDR3 spans 14 amino acids. Germline V CDR1 and CDR2: SGHTA, FQGNSA. V dropped 3 bases and J dropped 6 bases, with 11 bases sitting between them. CDR3 sequence (DNA): TGTGCCAGCAGCTTGGGCGGGATGGCCGGGGAGCTGTTTTTT. The encoded protein is CASSLGGMAGELFF.

The sample holds a few counts of this clone. One junction end disagrees with the germline gene, perhaps due to a read error. The V and J genes are TRBV18 and TRBJ2-7; D remains ambiguous. Germline V gene sequence: CDR1 KGHSH, CDR2 LQKENI. The CDR3 has 15 residues. The CDR3: CASSPLGTISNEQYF. CDR3 nucleotide sequence: TGTGCCAGCTCACCTCTTGGAACGATCTCCAACGAGCAGTACTTC.

This chain joins TRBV6-5 and TRBJ1-1, with 7 positions matching TRBD1. The V and J ends lost 2 bases and 12 bases, in that order; junction bases with no gene match: 3. The CDR3 runs 11 residues. Germline CDR1 and CDR2: MNHEY and SVGAGI. The CDR3 DNA follows: TGTGCCAGCAGTTACAACAGGGGAACTTTCTTT. It translates to CASSYNRGTFF.

This clone showed up just once. V usage is TRBV18 and J usage is TRBJ2-2; no clear D gene. V lost 0 bases and J 4 bases, leaving 12 bases between the germline ends. CDR1 and CDR2 from the germline V gene are KGHSH and LQKENI. CDR3 length: 16 amino acids. CDR3 DNA: TGTGCCAGCTCACCACCAGCTGTGAGGCGCACCGGGGAGCTGTTTTTT. As protein: CASSPPAVRRTGELFF.

CDR3 protein: CASSVEDLPFTEAFF. The CDR3 nucleotides read TGTGCCAGCAGCGTAGAGGATCTACCTTTCACTGAAGCTTTCTTT. The gene calls are TRBV9 and TRBJ1-1; the D is unclear. V shed 0 bases and J shed 4 bases, with 13 bases lying between them. This CDR3 has 15 amino acids. Germline values: CDR1 SGDLS, CDR2 YYNGEE.

DNA of the CDR3: TGTGCCTGGGGGAAGGGCCGGGCTAATGAAAAACTGTTTTTT. It translates to CAWGKGRANEKLFF. The gene calls are TRBV30 and TRBJ1-4; D is ambiguous. This CDR3 has 14 residues. Germline V gives CDR1 GTSNPN, CDR2 SVGIG (reference sequence). Trimming removed 5 bases at V and 3 bases at J, with 13 bases between.

This chain connects TRBV6-6 to TRBJ2-7; D unclear. CDR3 length: 12 residues. Germline-derived CDR1 and CDR2 are MNHNY and SVGAGI (reference sequence). V gave up 0 bases and J gave up 3 bases, with 3 bases separating them. This CDR3 reads CASSYSYYEQYF. DNA of the CDR3: TGTGCCAGCAGTTACTCCTACTACGAGCAGTACTTC.

The V gene is TRBV10-1, the J gene TRBJ2-7; 12 bases match TRBD2. The CDR3 sequence is 14 residues long. J gave up 3 bases and V 4 bases, and 1 base lay outside the gene matches. Germline V gene lookup returns CDR1 WNHNN and CDR2 SYGVQD (reference sequence). The CDR3 loop reads CASSASGGVYEQYF. CDR3 in DNA: TGCGCCAGCAGTGCTAGCGGGGGGGTCTACGAGCAGTACTTC.

This clone was observed a handful of times. V usage is TRBV5-6 and J usage is TRBJ1-2; D gene unclear. V lost 0 bases, J lost 4 bases, and 13 bases lay in between. Germline values: CDR1 SGHDT, CDR2 YYEEEE. CDR3 length equals 15 residues. The CDR3 loop reads CASSLADRSTYGYTF. The CDR3 nucleotides read TGTGCCAGCAGCTTGGCCGACCGATCGACCTATGGCTACACCTTC.